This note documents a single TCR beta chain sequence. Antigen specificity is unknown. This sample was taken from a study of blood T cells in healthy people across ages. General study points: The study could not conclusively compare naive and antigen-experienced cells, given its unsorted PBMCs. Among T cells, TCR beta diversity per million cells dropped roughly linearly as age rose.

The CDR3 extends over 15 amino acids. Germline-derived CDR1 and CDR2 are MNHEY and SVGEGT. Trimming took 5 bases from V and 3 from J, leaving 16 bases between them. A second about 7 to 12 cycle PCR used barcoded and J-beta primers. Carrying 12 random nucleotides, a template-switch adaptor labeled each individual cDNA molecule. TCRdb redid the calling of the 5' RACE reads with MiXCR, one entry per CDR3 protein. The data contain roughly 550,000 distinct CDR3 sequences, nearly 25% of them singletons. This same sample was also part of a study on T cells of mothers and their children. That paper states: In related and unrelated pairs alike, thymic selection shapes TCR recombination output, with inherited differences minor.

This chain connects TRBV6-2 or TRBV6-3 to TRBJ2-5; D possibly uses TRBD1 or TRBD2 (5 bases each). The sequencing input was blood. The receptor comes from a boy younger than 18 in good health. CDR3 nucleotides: TGTGCCAGCAGTCTGCCCGGGACGCAAGAAGAGACCCAGTACTTC. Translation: CASSLPGTQEETQYF.